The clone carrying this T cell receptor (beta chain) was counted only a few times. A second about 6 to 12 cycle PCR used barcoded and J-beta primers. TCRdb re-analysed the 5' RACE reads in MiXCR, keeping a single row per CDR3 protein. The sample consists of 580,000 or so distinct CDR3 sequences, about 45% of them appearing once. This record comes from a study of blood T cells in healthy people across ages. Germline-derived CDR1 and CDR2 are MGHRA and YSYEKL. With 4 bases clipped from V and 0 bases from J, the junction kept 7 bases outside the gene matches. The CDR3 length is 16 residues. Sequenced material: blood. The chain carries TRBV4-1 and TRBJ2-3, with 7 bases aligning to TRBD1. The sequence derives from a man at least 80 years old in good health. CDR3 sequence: CASSPQGLTSTDTQYF. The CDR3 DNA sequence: TGCGCCAGCAGCCCACAGGGGCTAACCAGCACAGATACGCAGTATTTT.